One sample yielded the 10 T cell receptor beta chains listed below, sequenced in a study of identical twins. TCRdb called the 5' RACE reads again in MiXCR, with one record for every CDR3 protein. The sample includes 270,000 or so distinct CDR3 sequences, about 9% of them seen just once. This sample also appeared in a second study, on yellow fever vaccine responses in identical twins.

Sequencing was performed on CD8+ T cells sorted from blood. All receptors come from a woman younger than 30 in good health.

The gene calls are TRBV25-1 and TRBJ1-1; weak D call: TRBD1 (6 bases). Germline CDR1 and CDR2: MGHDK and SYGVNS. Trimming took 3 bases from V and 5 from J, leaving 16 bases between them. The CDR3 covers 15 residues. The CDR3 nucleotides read TGTGCCAGCAGTGATCCGGGATCAGGGGAAACTGAAGCTTTCTTT. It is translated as CASSDPGSGETEAFF. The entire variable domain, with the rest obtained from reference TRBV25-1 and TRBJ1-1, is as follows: EADIYQTPRYLVIGTGKKITLECSQTMGHDKMYWYQQDPGMELHLIHYSYGVNSTEKGDLSSESTVSRIRTEHFPLTLESARPSHTSQYLCASSDPGSGETEAFFGQGTRLTVV.

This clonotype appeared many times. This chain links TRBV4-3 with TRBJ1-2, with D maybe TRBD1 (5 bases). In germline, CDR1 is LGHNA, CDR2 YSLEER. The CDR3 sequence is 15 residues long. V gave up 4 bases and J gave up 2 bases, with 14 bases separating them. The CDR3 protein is CASSPNHKGNYGYTF. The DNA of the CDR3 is TGCGCCAGCAGCCCGAATCATAAGGGGAACTATGGCTACACCTTC.

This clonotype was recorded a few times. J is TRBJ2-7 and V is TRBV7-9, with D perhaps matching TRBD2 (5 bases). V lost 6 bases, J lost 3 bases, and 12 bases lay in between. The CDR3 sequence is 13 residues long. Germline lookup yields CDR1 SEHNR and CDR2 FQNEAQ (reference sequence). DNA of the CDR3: TGTGCCAGCAGATCCGACTACCTCTACGAGCAGTACTTC. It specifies CASRSDYLYEQYF. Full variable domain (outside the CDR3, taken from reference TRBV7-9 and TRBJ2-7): DTGVSQNPRHKITKRGQNVTFRCDPISEHNRLYWYRQTLGQGPEFLTYFQNEAQLEKSRLLSDRFSAERPKGSFSTLEIQRTEQGDSAMYLCASRSDYLYEQYFGPGTRLTVT.

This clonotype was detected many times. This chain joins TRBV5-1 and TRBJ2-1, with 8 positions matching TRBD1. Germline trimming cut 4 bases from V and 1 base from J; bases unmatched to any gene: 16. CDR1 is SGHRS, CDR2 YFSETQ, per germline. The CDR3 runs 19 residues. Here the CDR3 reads CASSPRTGHPSPSYNEQFF. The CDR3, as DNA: TGCGCCAGCAGCCCTCGGACAGGGCATCCCTCCCCGTCCTACAATGAGCAGTTCTTC.

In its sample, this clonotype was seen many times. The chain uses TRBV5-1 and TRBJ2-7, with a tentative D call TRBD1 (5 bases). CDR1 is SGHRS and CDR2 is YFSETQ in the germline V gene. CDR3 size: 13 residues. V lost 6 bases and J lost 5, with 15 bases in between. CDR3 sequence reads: CASKRGSGDEQYF. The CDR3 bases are TGCGCCAGCAAAAGGGGTTCTGGGGACGAGCAGTACTTC.

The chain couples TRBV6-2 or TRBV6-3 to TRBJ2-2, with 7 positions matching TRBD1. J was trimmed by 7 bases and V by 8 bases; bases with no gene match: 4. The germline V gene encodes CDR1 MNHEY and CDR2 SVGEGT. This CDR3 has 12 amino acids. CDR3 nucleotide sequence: TGTGCCAGCGAACAGGGGAACGGGGAGCTGTTTTTT. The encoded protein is CASEQGNGELFF.

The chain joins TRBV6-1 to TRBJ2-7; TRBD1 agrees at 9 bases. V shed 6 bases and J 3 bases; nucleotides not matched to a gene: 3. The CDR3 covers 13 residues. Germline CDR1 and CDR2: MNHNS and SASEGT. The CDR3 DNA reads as TGTGCCAGCAGACACAGGGGGCACTACGAGCAGTACTTC. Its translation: CASRHRGHYEQYF.

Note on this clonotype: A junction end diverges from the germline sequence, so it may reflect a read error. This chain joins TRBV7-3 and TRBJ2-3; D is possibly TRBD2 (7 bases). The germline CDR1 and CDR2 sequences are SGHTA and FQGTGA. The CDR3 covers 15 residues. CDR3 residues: CASSLSGGPADRQYF. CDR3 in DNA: TGTGCCAGCAGCTTAAGCGGGGGCCCCGCAGATAGGCAGTATTTT.

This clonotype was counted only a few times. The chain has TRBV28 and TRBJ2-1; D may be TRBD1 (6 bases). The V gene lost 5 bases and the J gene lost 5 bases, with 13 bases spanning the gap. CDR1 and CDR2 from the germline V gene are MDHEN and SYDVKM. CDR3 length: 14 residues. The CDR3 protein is CASSPGQFDNEQFF. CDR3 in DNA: TGTGCCAGCAGTCCCGGACAGTTCGACAATGAGCAGTTCTTC.

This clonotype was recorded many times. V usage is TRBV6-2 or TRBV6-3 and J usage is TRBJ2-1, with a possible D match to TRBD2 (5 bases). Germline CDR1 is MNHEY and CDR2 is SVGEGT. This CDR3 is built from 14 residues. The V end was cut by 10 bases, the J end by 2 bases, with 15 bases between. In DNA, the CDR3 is TGTGCCACCGTGTTGGAGGATGCCTACAATGAGCAGTTCTTC. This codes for CATVLEDAYNEQFF.